The clone carrying this T cell receptor (beta chain) turned up a few times. Germline V gene sequence: CDR1 SQVTM, CDR2 ANQGSEA. The V segment lost 4 bases and the J segment 5 bases; nucleotides outside the gene matches: 6. This CDR3 comprises 14 residues. The entry originates in a study of T-cell reconstitution after alpha-beta-depleted transplantation in children. TCRbeta library preparation incorporated unique molecular identifiers. TCRdb fed the PCR reads into MiXCR, producing one record per CDR3 protein. The data contain some 520,000 distinct CDR3 sequences, 30% to 35% of them singletons. The chain recombines TRBV29-1 with TRBJ2-5; 11 bases align to TRBD2. The receptor was derived from a human donor who donated a stem cell graft to a child with aplastic anemia. Sample: PBMCs from the stem cell graft donor, taken from the stem cell graft. CDR3 DNA: TGCAGCGTTGGCGGGACTAGCGGCGGGGAGACCCAGTACTTC. Translating gives CSVGGTSGGETQYF.